Following are 27 T cell receptor beta chains from one sample sequenced in a study of naive and memory T cell subsets. The beta constant-region primer was an equimolar mix of two oligonucleotides covering TRBC1 and TRBC2. TCRdb ran MiXCR on the UMI-ligation and nested PCR reads and lists one entry per CDR3 protein. The sample has about 150,000 distinct CDR3 sequences, 15% to 20% seen once; the top ten hold about 0.13%. Sequenced sample: naive CD4+ T cells from blood. The source of these receptors is a human donor in good health.

The table lists this clonotype with a few counts. This chain joins TRBV7-3 and TRBJ2-7, with 8 positions matching TRBD1. The CDR3 runs 13 residues. V shed 5 bases and J 5 bases; nucleotides not matched to a gene: 5. Germline V gene sequence: CDR1 SGHTA, CDR2 FQGTGA. This chain's CDR3 is CASSEDRDHEQYF. The CDR3 DNA reads as TGTGCCAGCAGCGAGGACAGGGACCACGAGCAGTACTTC.

This clonotype was seen only a few times. The chain has TRBV9 and TRBJ2-1; D may be TRBD2 (6 bases). With 3 bases removed from V and 6 bases from J, the gap between germline ends came to 16 bases. Per germline, CDR1 SGDLS and CDR2 YYNGEE. The CDR3 is 15 amino acids. In DNA form, the CDR3 reads TGTGCCAGCAGCGCGGGACTCACAGGATTCAATGAGCAGTTCTTC. Translation: CASSAGLTGFNEQFF.

The chain couples TRBV23-1 to TRBJ2-6, with D maybe TRBD1 (7 bases). TRBV23-1 is labeled an ORF, and its function is uncertain. The CDR3 has 18 residues. Trimming shortened V by 2 bases and J by 0 bases, and 14 bases separated the two germline ends. The CDR3 nucleotides are TGCGCCAGCAGTCAAGGGGGGACAGTTCACTCTGGGGCCAACGTCCTGACTTTC. This sequence encodes CASSQGGTVHSGANVLTF.

The rearrangement uses TRBV4-1 and TRBJ1-4; 9 bases map to TRBD1. The junction had 5 bases not matched to a gene; V was cut back by 5 bases and J by 1 base. The CDR3 contains 16 residues. CDR1 is MGHRA and CDR2 is YSYEKL in the germline V gene. The CDR3 DNA sequence: TGCGCCAGCAGCAGCCGACAGGGGGTAACTAATGAAAAACTGTTTTTT. Translation: CASSSRQGVTNEKLFF.

The genes are TRBV12-3 or TRBV12-4 and TRBJ2-3; possible D gene TRBD1, 6 bases. The length of the CDR3 is 15 residues. Trimming took 4 bases from V and 0 from J, leaving 11 bases between them. CDR3 sequence reads: CASSSPDRSTDTQYF. The CDR3 DNA sequence: TGTGCCAGCAGTTCGCCCGACAGGAGCACAGATACGCAGTATTTT.

This clonotype was observed a handful of times. V usage is TRBV20-1 and J usage is TRBJ2-2; 7 positions match TRBD2. This CDR3 is 16 amino acids long. From germline, CDR1 is DFQATT and CDR2 SNEGSKA (reference sequence). V lost 0 bases to trimming and J lost 6 bases; unmatched junction nucleotides: 10. CDR3 DNA: TGCAGTGCTAGAGAGTTGGCGGGAGATGCCCCCGGGGAGCTGTTTTTT. Its translation is CSARELAGDAPGELFF.

This clonotype was picked up many times. This CDR3 is CASAKSASYETQYF. The CDR3 DNA reads as TGTGCCAGCGCCAAGTCAGCCAGCTATGAGACCCAGTACTTC. The genes are TRBV2 and TRBJ2-5; D remains unclear. The V gene's germline CDR1 is SNHLY and CDR2 FYNNEI. Trimming pared 8 bases from V and 5 bases from J, leaving 18 bases between. This CDR3 region has 14 residues.

The genes are TRBV5-1 and TRBJ2-2, with 9 bases aligning to TRBD1. This CDR3 region has 18 residues. J was trimmed by 0 bases and V by 4 bases; bases with no gene match: 10. The germline V gene has CDR1 SGHRS and CDR2 YFSETQ. CDR3 amino acids: CASSPYPGQGSNTGELFF. Here the CDR3 DNA reads TGCGCCAGCAGCCCGTACCCGGGACAGGGCTCGAACACCGGGGAGCTGTTTTTT.

This chain connects TRBV5-1 to TRBJ2-1; 10 bases align to TRBD2. With V trimmed by 0 bases and J by 6 bases, 12 bases remained unmatched. The CDR3 is made up of 18 amino acids. Germline V CDR1 and CDR2: SGHRS, YFSETQ. The CDR3 region is CASSLASLGSGRANEQFF. The CDR3, as DNA: TGCGCCAGCAGCTTGGCCAGCCTTGGGAGCGGGAGGGCCAATGAGCAGTTCTTC.

This clonotype was seen only a few times. The chain recombines TRBV20-1 with TRBJ1-1, with D unclear. The CDR3 consists of 15 residues. The germline CDR1 and CDR2 sequences are DFQATT and SNEGSKA (reference sequence). Trimming shortened V by 0 bases and J by 2 bases, and 13 bases separated the two germline ends. CDR3 residues: CSARDVRGSNTEAFF. DNA for the CDR3: TGCAGTGCTAGAGATGTTAGAGGGAGCAACACTGAAGCTTTCTTT.

This clonotype came up a few times. The chain carries TRBV7-9 and TRBJ1-1, with 8 bases identical to TRBD1. CDR3 length equals 13 residues. The trim removed 1 base at V and 5 bases at J, leaving 0 bases unmatched. CDR1 is SEHNR and CDR2 is FQNEAQ in the germline V gene (reference sequence). Written as DNA, the CDR3 is TGTGCCAGCAGCTTAGGGACAGGGACTGAAGCTTTCTTT. Translation gives CASSLGTGTEAFF.

This clonotype has at least ten counts. The gene calls are TRBV3-1 and TRBJ1-5; D might be TRBD1 (6 bases). The CDR3 has 15 residues. Trimming stripped 4 bases from V and 8 bases from J, with 18 bases between. Germline values: CDR1 LGHDT, CDR2 YNNKEL (reference sequence). CDR3 bases: TGTGCCAGCAGCCGGTTACCGGGGGCAAGGGAGCCCCAGCATTTT. Translated: CASSRLPGAREPQHF.

This clonotype was detected ten times or more. The chain couples TRBV5-1 to TRBJ2-1; D uncertain. CDR1 and CDR2 (germline): SGHRS, YFSETQ. Trimming pared 0 bases from V and 9 bases from J, leaving 4 bases between. There are 11 residues in the CDR3. DNA for the CDR3: TGCGCCAGCAGCTTGGTCGGTGAGCAGTTCTTC. Protein product: CASSLVGEQFF.

The V gene is TRBV23-1, the J gene TRBJ2-1; the D gene could be TRBD1 or TRBD2 (5 bases each). Being an ORF, TRBV23-1 has a function that is uncertain. Trimming stripped 0 bases from V and 6 bases from J, with 18 bases between. This CDR3 region has 17 residues. CDR3 region: CASSQSGWGPPPNEQFF. The CDR3, as DNA: TGCGCCAGCAGTCAATCGGGGTGGGGACCCCCCCCCAATGAGCAGTTCTTC.

The V gene is TRBV2, the J gene TRBJ2-2; TRBD1 might be the D (6 bases). With 7 bases removed from V and 1 base from J, the gap between germline ends came to 7 bases. The length of the CDR3 is 13 residues. The germline CDR1 and CDR2 sequences are SNHLY and FYNNEI. The CDR3 is CASKQGNTGELFF. In nucleotides, the CDR3 is TGTGCCAGCAAACAGGGGAACACCGGGGAGCTGTTTTTT.

This chain joins TRBV3-1 and TRBJ2-2; D is possibly TRBD1 or TRBD2 (5 bases each). Germline loops: CDR1 LGHDT, CDR2 YNNKEL (reference sequence). CDR3 size: 16 residues. Deletions cut 4 bases from V and 0 bases from J, with 12 bases between. This CDR3 is CASSRGAGPNTGELFF. CDR3 sequence (DNA): TGTGCCAGCAGCCGTGGGGCGGGTCCGAACACCGGGGAGCTGTTTTTT. The full variable domain, in which reference TRBV3-1 and TRBJ2-2 provide the parts outside the CDR3, is DTAVSQTPKYLVTQMGNDKSIKCEQNLGHDTMYWYKQDSKKFLKIMFSYNNKELIINETVPNRFSPKSPDKAHLNLHINSLELGDSAVYFCASSRGAGPNTGELFFGEGSRLTVL.

The rearrangement links TRBV19 to TRBJ2-3, with TRBD2 identical over 13 bases. V trimming: 5 bases; J trimming: 4 bases; junction bases outside the gene matches: 12. The CDR3 is 18 amino acids. Germline V gives CDR1 LNHDA, CDR2 SQIVND (reference sequence). This CDR3 is CASSPGGQLAGGPDTQYF. The CDR3, as DNA: TGTGCCAGTAGTCCCGGAGGGCAACTAGCGGGAGGGCCAGATACGCAGTATTTT.

The rearrangement links TRBV11-2 to TRBJ2-7, with a weak D call TRBD1 (6 bases). The V end was cut by 5 bases, the J end by 8 bases, with 16 bases between. CDR1 and CDR2 from the germline V gene are SGHAT and FQNNGV. The CDR3 is 13 amino acids. The CDR3 DNA sequence: TGTGCCAGCAGCACCCGAACAGGGCAGCAGCAGTACTTC. Its protein product is CASSTRTGQQQYF.

The chain couples TRBV2 to TRBJ1-1, with D unclear. The CDR3 contains 12 residues. Germline loops: CDR1 SNHLY, CDR2 FYNNEI. V lost 4 bases to trimming and J lost 2 bases, with 5 bases between them. The CDR3 loop reads CASSVLNTEAFF. The CDR3, as DNA: TGTGCCAGCAGTGTTCTAAACACTGAAGCTTTCTTT.

This clonotype turned up a few times. V is TRBV3-1 and J is TRBJ1-3; 7 nucleotides align to TRBD1. The CDR3 is 14 amino acids. From germline, CDR1 is LGHDT and CDR2 YNNKEL (reference sequence). V dropped 7 bases and J dropped 1; count of bases not matched to a gene: 4. The CDR3 bases are TGTGCCAGCACCGCGGACAGGTCTGGAAACACCATATATTTT. Its translation: CASTADRSGNTIYF.

This clonotype was seen a few times. The gene calls are TRBV18 and TRBJ1-1, with D possibly matching TRBD1 (6 bases). Germline CDR1 KGHSH, CDR2 LQKENI. V was shortened by 4 bases and J by 2 bases, with 11 bases between the two germline ends. The CDR3 has 14 amino acids. CDR3 region: CASSRDKGNTEAFF. The CDR3 coding sequence is TGTGCCAGCTCACGGGACAAGGGAAACACTGAAGCTTTCTTT. The whole variable domain, remainder taken from reference TRBV18 and TRBJ1-1, is NAGVMQNPRHLVRRRGQEARLRCSPMKGHSHVYWYRQLPEEGLKFMVYLQKENIIDESGMPKERFSAEFPKEGPSILRIQQVVRGDSAAYFCASSRDKGNTEAFFGQGTRLTVV.

This clonotype was detected a few times. CDR3 loop: CAIKPGQDLLDYEQYF. The CDR3 bases are TGTGCCATCAAACCGGGACAGGATTTGTTGGACTACGAGCAGTACTTC. The genes are TRBV10-3 and TRBJ2-7, with TRBD1 matching 8 bases. This CDR3 has 16 residues. V lost 7 bases to trimming and J lost 3 bases; unmatched junction nucleotides: 14. Germline loops: CDR1 ENHRY, CDR2 SYGVKD.

A few counts support this clonotype. The chain has TRBV12-3 or TRBV12-4 and TRBJ2-7, with D unresolved. CDR3 length equals 13 residues. V was pared by 1 base and J by 4 bases, with 8 bases between. Here the CDR3 DNA reads TGTGCCAGCAGTTTAGTGGCGACTTACGAGCAGTACTTC. Translation: CASSLVATYEQYF.

As for this clonotype: Compared with germline, one end of the junction differs, possibly owing to a read error. CDR3: CDSSLGREVNEQFF. CDR3 DNA: TGTGACAGCAGCTTGGGCAGGGAGGTCAATGAGCAGTTCTTC. V is TRBV5-6 and J is TRBJ2-1; a possible D gene is TRBD2 (6 bases). CDR1 and CDR2 from the germline V gene are SGHDT and YYEEEE. The CDR3 loop spans 14 amino acids.

V and J are TRBV19 and TRBJ2-5, with TRBD1 matching over 7 bases. The CDR3 consists of 14 residues. V was clipped by 4 bases and J by 5 bases; unmatched bases: 7. The V gene's germline CDR1 is LNHDA and CDR2 SQIVND (reference sequence). This CDR3 reads CASSKGRRGETQYF. The DNA for the CDR3 is TGTGCCAGTAGTAAGGGGCGCAGGGGGGAGACCCAGTACTTC. The full variable domain, its missing parts supplied by reference TRBV19 and TRBJ2-5, is DGGITQSPKYLFRKEGQNVTLSCEQNLNHDAMYWYRQDPGQGLRLIYYSQIVNDFQKGDIAEGYSVSREKKESFPLTVTSAQKNPTAFYLCASSKGRRGETQYFGPGTRLLVL.

This clonotype appeared many times. The chain joins TRBV12-3 or TRBV12-4 to TRBJ1-1, with TRBD1 as a possible D gene (5 bases). V shed 1 base and J shed 2 bases, with 8 bases lying between them. The CDR3 has 14 residues. This chain's CDR3 is CASSLGTPNTEAFF. The CDR3 bases are TGTGCCAGCAGTTTAGGGACACCAAACACTGAAGCTTTCTTT.

This clonotype was seen many times. J is TRBJ2-1 and V is TRBV4-1, with unresolved D. V lost 2 bases to trimming and J lost 7 bases, with 9 bases between them. Germline CDR1 MGHRA, CDR2 YSYEKL. The CDR3 spans 13 residues. CDR3 amino acids: CASSQQSRNEQFF. The CDR3 DNA reads TGCGCCAGCAGCCAACAATCTAGAAATGAGCAGTTCTTC.